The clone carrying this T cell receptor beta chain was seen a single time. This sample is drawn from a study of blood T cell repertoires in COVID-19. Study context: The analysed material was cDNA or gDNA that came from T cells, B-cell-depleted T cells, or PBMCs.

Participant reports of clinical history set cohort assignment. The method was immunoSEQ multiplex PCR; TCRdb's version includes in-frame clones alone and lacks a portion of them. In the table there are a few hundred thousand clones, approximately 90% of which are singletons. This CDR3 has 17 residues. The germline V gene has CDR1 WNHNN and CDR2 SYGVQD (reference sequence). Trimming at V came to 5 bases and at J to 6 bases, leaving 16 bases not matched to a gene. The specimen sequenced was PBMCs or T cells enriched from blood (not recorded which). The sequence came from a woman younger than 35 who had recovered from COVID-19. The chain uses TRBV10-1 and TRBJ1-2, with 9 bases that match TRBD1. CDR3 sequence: CASSPGDRVYFLDGYTF. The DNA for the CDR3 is TGCGCCAGCAGTCCAGGGGACAGGGTGTATTTCCTGGATGGCTACACCTTC.